The subject of this entry is one T cell receptor (beta chain). The sample originates from a study of blood T cells in healthy people across ages. V lost 6 bases, J lost 5 bases, and 14 bases lay in between. Germline V gene sequence: CDR1 SGHAT, CDR2 FQNNGV. The CDR3 sequence is 13 residues long. Donors each provided roughly 9.6 milliliters of peripheral blood. A J-beta primer mix and a sample-barcoded 5' primer were used in a second PCR of roughly 6 to 11 cycles. Every sample produced at least 2.5 million CDR3-containing paired-end reads. Using its own MiXCR run on the 5' RACE reads, TCRdb lists one record per CDR3 protein. The repertoire holds 380,000 or so distinct CDR3 sequences, with 45% to 60% as singletons.

The V gene is TRBV11-2, the J gene TRBJ2-7; no definite D call. The TCR comes from a man in his sixties in good health. Sequenced material: blood. This CDR3 reads CASRPSSSHEQYF. The CDR3 region has the DNA TGTGCCAGCAGGCCATCAAGTTCCCACGAGCAGTACTTC.